These 12 T cell receptor beta chains originate from one sample sequenced in a study of early stage breast cancer tumors. The table came from immunoSEQ multiplex PCR; TCRdb's copy has only in-frame clones and leaves some out. This table holds fewer than 70,000 clones, approximately 80% found once. The sequenced material came from blood. The receptor source for this set is a person aged 40 to 49 with breast cancer.

The chain is built from TRBV10-2 and TRBJ2-3; D remains unclear. Deletions cut 4 bases from V and 5 bases from J, with 4 bases between. Germline lookup yields CDR1 WSHSY and CDR2 SAAADI. The CDR3 consists of 11 residues. CDR3 residues: CASSAGDTQYF. As DNA, the CDR3 is TGCGCCAGCAGTGCCGGAGATACGCAGTATTTT.

This clone was counted a few times. The V gene is TRBV6-4, the J gene TRBJ2-3; possible D gene TRBD2, 5 bases. CDR1 is MRHNA and CDR2 is SNTAGT in the germline V gene. V was pared by 5 bases and J by 1 base, with 10 bases between. The CDR3 loop spans 14 amino acids. CDR3 sequence reads: CASSRNGGTDTQYF. Here the CDR3 DNA reads TGTGCCAGCAGTCGGAACGGGGGCACAGATACGCAGTATTTT.

The chain combines TRBV4-1 with TRBJ2-3; 8 bases are shared with TRBD2. Germline values: CDR1 MGHRA, CDR2 YSYEKL. CDR3 length: 19 residues. V shed 2 bases and J 3 bases; nucleotides not matched to a gene: 16. The CDR3 nucleotides are TGCGCCAGCAGCCAAAAGGGTAGCGGGACCCTAGATCGAACAGATACGCAGTATTTT. Protein product: CASSQKGSGTLDRTDTQYF.

Written as DNA, the CDR3 is TGTGCCAGCCGACTAGCGGGAGTAGGTGAGCAGTTCTTC. Amino acid sequence: CASRLAGVGEQFF. The chain is built from TRBV7-9 and TRBJ2-1; TRBD2 matches 12 bases. V lost 8 bases to trimming and J lost 9 bases; unmatched junction nucleotides: 5. CDR3 length equals 13 residues. CDR1 is SEHNR and CDR2 is FQNEAQ in the germline V gene (reference sequence).

This rearrangement joins TRBV9 to TRBJ2-3; the D gene is possibly TRBD2 (5 bases). CDR3 length: 17 residues. Germline V lookup: CDR1 SGDLS, CDR2 YYNGEE. The V and J ends lost 0 bases and 1 base respectively, with 15 bases between them. In nucleotides, the CDR3 is TGTGCCAGCAGCGTAGGCCCTCTCCGGGGAGGCACAGATACGCAGTATTTT. Translating gives CASSVGPLRGGTDTQYF.

This clone has a handful of counts. V is TRBV6-1 and J is TRBJ1-3; 8 bases align to TRBD1. V dropped 6 bases and J dropped 4; count of bases not matched to a gene: 2. The CDR3 runs 13 residues. Germline assignment: CDR1 MNHNS and CDR2 SASEGT. CDR3 nucleotides: TGTGCCAGCAGGGGGACAGGAGGAAACACCATATATTTT. The encoded protein is CASRGTGGNTIYF.

The chain employs TRBV30 and TRBJ2-1; 10 bases match TRBD2. CDR3 length: 15 amino acids. Germline V gene sequence: CDR1 GTSNPN, CDR2 SVGIG (reference sequence). The CDR3 DNA is TGTGGGGCGGGACTAGCGCCCCAGGTCGGCAATGAGCAGTTCTTC. Its translation is CGAGLAPQVGNEQFF.

This clone came up once. The V call is TRBV28, the J call TRBJ1-1; D is possibly TRBD1 (5 bases). Trimming removed 9 bases from V and 6 bases from J, with 14 bases in between. Looked up from germline, CDR1 is MDHEN and CDR2 is SYDVKM. The CDR3 runs to 12 residues. Here the CDR3 reads CASSLIGAEAFF. Written as DNA, the CDR3 is TGTGCCAGTTCATTAATAGGGGCTGAAGCTTTCTTT.

The V gene is TRBV18, the J gene TRBJ1-3; 7 bases agree with TRBD1. The CDR3 has 15 residues. Unmatched junction bases numbered 6, after V lost 3 bases and J lost 4 bases. The V gene's germline CDR1 is KGHSH and CDR2 LQKENI. The chain's CDR3 is CASSPSTGDGNTIYF. CDR3 sequence (DNA): TGTGCCAGCTCACCCTCTACAGGGGACGGAAACACCATATATTTT.

This rearrangement joins TRBV5-1 to TRBJ1-4; D uncertain. The CDR3 spans 14 residues. With 4 bases removed from V and 4 bases from J, the gap between germline ends came to 11 bases. The germline gives CDR1 SGHRS, CDR2 YFSETQ. The CDR3 nucleotides are TGCGCCAGCAGCGCGCAGACTAGTAATGAAAAACTGTTTTTT. Amino acids: CASSAQTSNEKLFF.

The chain carries TRBV5-1 and TRBJ2-3; 11 nucleotides match TRBD2. This CDR3 contains 18 residues. Germline CDR1 SGHRS, CDR2 YFSETQ. Unmatched junction bases numbered 6, after V lost 0 bases and J lost 0 bases. CDR3 sequence (DNA): TGCGCCAGCAGCTTGGGGCTAGCGGGAGGCCCGAGCACAGATACGCAGTATTTT. As protein: CASSLGLAGGPSTDTQYF.

The rearrangement uses TRBV27 and TRBJ1-5, with no clear D. Germline CDR1 reads MNHEY; CDR2 reads SMNVEV (reference sequence). V was shortened by 3 bases and J by 5 bases, with 5 bases between the two germline ends. The CDR3 contains 12 residues. The CDR3 coding sequence is TGTGCCAGCAGTTTTGGGGATCAGCCCCAGCATTTT. This encodes CASSFGDQPQHF.